This is a list of T cell receptor beta chains from one sample in a study of cytomegalovirus exposure and HLA in healthy donors. The protocol was immunoSEQ multiplex PCR, while the TCRdb copy is restricted to in-frame clones and leaves out a portion. The profile shows 92,000 or so clones, 65% of them singletons. Sequencing was done on a sample of PBMCs. The receptors originated from a woman between 45 and 60 years old in good health and CMV-seropositive. The CDR3 runs from the conserved cysteine through the conserved F or W. A D gene is named only where the DNA matches it firmly. Clone size is given for some rows only: seen once, a few or many times, or a class if the clone is expanded.

V	size	J	D	length	CDR3	DNA
TRBV30	.	TRBJ2-5	TRBD2	18	CAWSFDRTSGGQLETQYF	TGTGCCTGGAGTTTCGACCGGACTAGCGGGGGGCAATTGGAGACCCAGTACTTC
TRBV5-1	.	TRBJ1-2	.	14	CASSLEGGGGGYTF	TGCGCCAGCAGCTTGGAGGGCGGGGGCGGAGGCTACACCTTC
TRBV7-3	few	TRBJ2-6	.	17	CASSSTENIAGANVLTF	TGTGCCAGCAGCTCTACGGAGAACATAGCTGGGGCCAACGTCCTGACTTTC
TRBV4-3	.	TRBJ1-5	.	18	CASSQDTTVRGSNQPQHF	TGCGCCAGCAGCCAAGATACGACGGTCCGGGGAAGCAATCAGCCCCAGCATTTT
TRBV28	.	TRBJ1-5	TRBD1	15	CASSYTGAGWQPQHF	TGTGCCAGCAGTTACACAGGGGCGGGGTGGCAGCCCCAGCATTTT
TRBV15	few	TRBJ1-1	.	13	CATSVAPNTEAFF	TGTGCCACCAGTGTAGCCCCGAACACTGAAGCTTTCTTT
TRBV5-1	.	TRBJ2-1	.	12	CASTGVGNEQFF	TGCGCCAGCACCGGGGTAGGGAATGAGCAGTTCTTC
TRBV7-2	.	TRBJ2-7	.	16	CASSLGDTGANYEQYF	TGTGCCAGCAGCTTAGGGGACACCGGGGCCAATTACGAGCAGTACTTC
TRBV7-8	.	TRBJ2-5	TRBD2	16	CASSLDSGGVTGTQYF	TGTGCCAGCAGCTTGGATAGCGGGGGAGTGACGGGGACCCAGTACTTC
TRBV5-5	many	TRBJ2-1	.	15	CASSQGTFANNEQFF	TGTGCCAGCAGCCAGGGGACCTTCGCAAACAATGAGCAGTTCTTC
TRBV4-2	.	TRBJ2-2	.	13	CASSRGEAGELFF	TGTGCCAGCAGCCGAGGGGAGGCCGGGGAGCTGTTTTTT
TRBV29-1	.	TRBJ2-7	TRBD1	14	CSVEKLTGDYEQYF	TGCAGCGTTGAAAAATTGACAGGGGACTACGAGCAGTACTTC
TRBV6-1	.	TRBJ2-7	TRBD2	15	CASSEGGVSSYEQYF	TGTGCCAGCAGTGAGGGGGGGGTATCGAGCTACGAGCAGTACTTC
TRBV9	.	TRBJ2-5	TRBD1	15	CASSLRDSSQETQYF	TGTGCCAGCAGCCTACGGGACAGCAGTCAAGAGACCCAGTACTTC
TRBV19	.	TRBJ2-2	TRBD1	16	CASRPTWTGRTGELFF	TGTGCCAGTAGACCCACTTGGACAGGGCGAACCGGGGAGCTGTTTTTT
TRBV5-6	.	TRBJ1-2	TRBD1	15	CASRPKDRTNYGYTF	TGTGCCAGCAGACCTAAGGACAGGACTAACTATGGCTACACCTTC
TRBV19	.	TRBJ1-5	.	17	CASSPQGAGSGNQPQHF	TGTGCCAGTAGTCCCCAGGGTGCGGGGTCGGGCAATCAGCCCCAGCATTTT
TRBV2	.	TRBJ1-1	.	14	CASRVRVLNTEAFF	TGTGCCAGCAGAGTCAGGGTATTGAACACTGAAGCTTTCTTT
TRBV19	.	TRBJ2-7	.	13	CATAAAQGFEQYF	TGTGCCACCGCGGCGGCGCAGGGGTTCGAGCAGTACTTC
TRBV7-8	few	TRBJ2-5	TRBD2	14	CASSSFGGVKTQYF	TGTGCCAGCAGCTCATTTGGGGGGGTGAAGACCCAGTACTTC
TRBV10-3	.	TRBJ2-7	TRBD1	13	CAIRLDRANEQYF	TGTGCCATCAGATTGGACAGGGCGAACGAGCAGTACTTC
TRBV28	few	TRBJ2-7	TRBD2	17	CASSPSGLAGDIYEQYF	TGTGCCAGCAGTCCCTCCGGACTAGCGGGGGATATCTACGAGCAGTACTTC
TRBV7-9	.	TRBJ1-2	.	14	CASSPSGEWDGYTF	TGTGCCAGCAGCCCCTCGGGGGAATGGGACGGCTACACCTTC
TRBV20-1	.	TRBJ1-1	.	11	CSAYRETEAFF	TGCAGTGCGTACAGGGAAACTGAAGCTTTCTTT
TRBV5-1	.	TRBJ2-3	TRBD2	17	CASSRGILAGGTDTQYF	TGCGCCAGCAGCCGCGGGATACTAGCGGGGGGCACAGATACGCAGTATTTT
TRBV6-5	few	TRBJ1-2	TRBD1	15	CAAGVPDRLNYGYTF	TGTGCCGCCGGGGTCCCGGACAGGCTTAACTATGGCTACACCTTC
TRBV27	.	TRBJ1-2	.	14	CASSAQGNDYGYTF	TGTGCCAGCAGTGCGCAGGGTAATGACTATGGCTACACCTTC
TRBV5-1	.	TRBJ1-1	TRBD1	15	CASSSAGGGVTEAFF	TGCGCCAGCAGCTCGGCCGGAGGGGGCGTGACTGAAGCTTTCTTT
TRBV6-1	few	TRBJ1-5	.	11	CASSERQPQHF	TGTGCCAGCAGTGAACGGCAGCCCCAGCATTTT
TRBV4-3	.	TRBJ2-1	.	15	CASRQEQGTGYEQFF	TGCGCCAGCAGGCAAGAACAGGGTACGGGTTATGAGCAGTTCTTC
TRBV27	.	TRBJ2-5	TRBD2	14	CASSTSGGSMTQYF	TGTGCCAGCTCGACTAGCGGGGGGTCAATGACCCAGTACTTC
TRBV19	few	TRBJ2-4	TRBD2	17	CASSIMPPGEGKNIQYF	TGTGCCAGTAGTATAATGCCCCCCGGGGAGGGCAAAAACATTCAGTACTTC
TRBV9	.	TRBJ2-2	.	12	CASSQGGGELFF	TGTGCCAGCAGCCAAGGAGGCGGGGAGCTGTTTTTT
TRBV28	.	TRBJ2-5	.	15	CASSLSAEVPETQYF	TGTGCCAGCAGTTTATCGGCGGAGGTTCCAGAGACCCAGTACTTC
TRBV27	.	TRBJ2-3	TRBD2	15	CASSQEGLATDTQYF	TGTGCCAGCAGTCAGGAGGGACTAGCGACAGATACGCAGTATTTT
TRBV6-1	once	TRBJ2-7	TRBD1	13	CATDREGVYEQYF	TGTGCCACGGACAGGGAAGGGGTTTACGAGCAGTACTTC
TRBV9	few	TRBJ2-1	TRBD2	19	CASSRGTSGGAGVGNEQFF	TGTGCCAGCAGCCGCGGGACTAGCGGGGGGGCCGGGGTGGGAAATGAGCAGTTCTTC
TRBV7-9	.	TRBJ1-2	.	15	CASSPRGGAIYGYTF	TGTGCCAGCAGCCCCCGCGGGGGCGCTATCTATGGCTACACCTTC
TRBV4-3	.	TRBJ2-1	.	16	CASSQDRISGDNEQFF	TGCGCCAGCAGCCAAGATAGAATTAGCGGAGACAATGAGCAGTTCTTC
TRBV4-2	.	TRBJ1-2	TRBD1	15	CASSQDVTGEYGYTF	TGTGCCAGCAGCCAAGATGTCACAGGGGAATATGGCTACACCTTC
TRBV28	few	TRBJ1-3	.	15	CASSLSAEPGNTIYF	TGTGCCAGCAGTTTATCCGCGGAGCCTGGAAACACCATATATTTT
TRBV30	few	TRBJ1-6	TRBD1	18	CAWSVRGVETGVKSPLHF	TGTGCCTGGAGTGTACGGGGAGTCGAAACAGGGGTAAAGTCACCCCTCCACTTT
TRBV5-3	.	TRBJ2-5	.	15	CARSLPEVVQETQYF	TGTGCCAGAAGCCTGCCGGAGGTCGTTCAAGAGACCCAGTACTTC
TRBV5-1	.	TRBJ2-2	TRBD2	16	CASRSERGGLTGELFF	TGCGCCAGCAGGTCTGAGCGGGGGGGCCTGACCGGGGAGCTGTTTTTT
TRBV9	.	TRBJ2-5	TRBD2	17	CASSVATASGGEETQYF	TGTGCCAGCAGCGTAGCTACGGCTAGCGGGGGGGAAGAGACCCAGTACTTC
TRBV6-1	few	TRBJ2-3	TRBD1	17	CASSALTGTGSTDTQYF	TGTGCCAGCAGTGCACTAACCGGGACAGGCAGCACAGATACGCAGTATTTT
TRBV28	.	TRBJ1-2	TRBD1	14	CASSPPGQIYGYTF	TGTGCCAGCAGTCCGCCGGGACAGATCTATGGCTACACCTTC
TRBV5-1	once	TRBJ2-5	TRBD1	14	CASSLATGGETQYF	TGCGCCAGCAGCTTGGCGACAGGGGGTGAGACCCAGTACTTC
TRBV6-5	.	TRBJ1-6	TRBD1	15	CASSYSGTGNSPLHF	TGTGCCAGCAGTTACTCTGGGACAGGGAATTCACCCCTCCACTTT
TRBV6-1	.	TRBJ1-3	.	17	CASSDSLQGISGNTIYF	TGTGCCAGCAGTGATTCGTTACAGGGTATTTCTGGAAACACCATATATTTT
TRBV5-1	.	TRBJ2-4	.	14	CASSSGIAKNIQYF	TGCGCCAGCAGCTCGGGAATAGCCAAAAACATTCAGTACTTC
TRBV30	.	TRBJ2-2	.	15	CAWSKGVTNTGELFF	TGTGCCTGGAGTAAGGGGGTGACGAACACCGGGGAGCTGTTTTTT
TRBV2	few	TRBJ2-7	TRBD1	14	CASSDLGQGYEQYF	TGTGCCAGCAGTGACCTGGGACAGGGGTACGAGCAGTACTTC